One sample yielded the 20 T cell receptor beta chains listed below, sequenced in a study of T cells in localized non-small cell lung cancer. Profiled with immunoSEQ multiplex PCR; TCRdb holds only in-frame clones, not every one. Here the sample spans about 25,000 clones, approximately 86% being singletons. The sequenced sample was peripheral blood, obtained before any cancer treatment. The receptors originated from a female donor of 60 years or more with stage I lung adenocarcinoma.

The V call is TRBV6-6, the J call TRBJ2-7, with 7 bases that match TRBD1. The V gene's germline CDR1 is MNHNY and CDR2 SVGAGI (reference sequence). This CDR3 comprises 11 residues. V was pared by 6 bases and J by 5 bases, with 1 base of the junction left unmatched. CDR3 region: CASSRGNEQYF. CDR3 coding DNA: TGTGCCAGCAGCAGGGGGAACGAGCAGTACTTC.

The rearrangement links TRBV18 to TRBJ2-7; D not certain. Deletions cut 0 bases from V and 6 bases from J, with 6 bases between. The germline CDR1 and CDR2 sequences are KGHSH and LQKENI. This CDR3 has 12 amino acids. CDR3 region: CASSPPMVEQYF. The CDR3 region has the DNA TGTGCCAGCTCACCACCGATGGTCGAGCAGTACTTC.

V and J are TRBV27 and TRBJ2-7, with 9 bases that match TRBD2. V dropped 2 bases and J dropped 2; count of bases not matched to a gene: 4. This CDR3 is built from 15 residues. Germline V gene data show CDR1 as MNHEY and CDR2 as SMNVEV (reference sequence). For the CDR3, the DNA is TGTGCCAGCAGTTTAGCGCTAGCGGGAACCTACGAGCAGTACTTC. Protein product: CASSLALAGTYEQYF.

The genes are TRBV15 and TRBJ1-1; D is unresolved. Germline V gene lookup returns CDR1 LNHNV and CDR2 YYDKDF (reference sequence). The V end was cut by 4 bases, the J end by 1 base, with 7 bases between. The CDR3 length is 13 residues. The CDR3 bases are TGTGCCACCAGCAAGAGAGAGAACACTGAAGCTTTCTTT. Its translation: CATSKRENTEAFF.

CDR3 sequence: CASSFGISYEQYF. The CDR3 DNA is TGTGCCAGCAGTTTTGGCATATCCTACGAGCAGTACTTC. The V call is TRBV27, the J call TRBJ2-7; no clear D gene. V shed 3 bases and J shed 1 base, with 7 bases lying between them. Germline V lookup: CDR1 MNHEY, CDR2 SMNVEV (reference sequence). The CDR3 runs to 13 residues.

DNA for the CDR3: TGTGCCAGCAGTTTCCCGCGGGGATCCTACTATGGCTACACCTTC. Translated, it gives CASSFPRGSYYGYTF. The gene calls are TRBV28 and TRBJ1-2; D ambiguous. The CDR3 is made up of 15 amino acids. CDR1 MDHEN and CDR2 SYDVKM come from the germline V gene. Trimming removed 3 bases at V and 3 bases at J, with 14 bases between.

The chain is built from TRBV7-9 and TRBJ1-1; D remains ambiguous. Trimming stripped 1 base from V and 6 bases from J, with 9 bases between. This CDR3 contains 13 residues. Germline CDR1 SEHNR, CDR2 FQNEAQ (reference sequence). The CDR3 protein is CASSLGRYAEAFF. The DNA of the CDR3 is TGTGCCAGCAGCTTAGGCCGGTACGCTGAAGCTTTCTTT.

The chain has TRBV30 and TRBJ2-5; D remains unclear. This CDR3 has 13 amino acids. V gave up 3 bases and J gave up 2 bases, with 10 bases separating them. Germline V gene data show CDR1 as GTSNPN and CDR2 as SVGIG (reference sequence). The chain's CDR3 is CAWRAVGQETQYF. CDR3 DNA: TGTGCCTGGAGGGCGGTAGGGCAAGAGACCCAGTACTTC.

Here the CDR3 reads CASSLASRSTDTQYF. The CDR3 DNA follows: TGTGCCAGCAGCTTAGCGTCCAGGAGCACAGATACGCAGTATTTT. The genes are TRBV7-8 and TRBJ2-3, with D uncertain. Trimming cost V 0 bases and J 0 bases, with 7 bases left between them. Germline V gene sequence: CDR1 SGHVS, CDR2 FQNEAQ. The CDR3 has 15 residues.

The CDR3 DNA is TGTGCCAGTAACCCGCCTAGCGGGGCCTCCTACAATGAGCAGTTCTTC. Residues: CASNPPSGASYNEQFF. The chain combines TRBV19 with TRBJ2-1; TRBD2 aligns across 9 bases. Trimming cost V 7 bases and J 0 bases; bases outside gene matches: 7. Germline values: CDR1 LNHDA, CDR2 SQIVND (reference sequence). The CDR3 loop spans 16 amino acids.

V and J are TRBV6-5 and TRBJ1-5; D remains ambiguous. CDR3 size: 14 residues. From germline, CDR1 is MNHEY and CDR2 SVGAGI. The V end lost 4 bases, the J end lost 6 bases, and 13 bases lay between the germline ends. The CDR3 region has the DNA TGTGCCAGCAGTTCCGGGCAGGAAAGTCAGCCCCAGCATTTT. Its protein is CASSSGQESQPQHF.

This chain uses TRBV20-1 with TRBJ2-5; D is perhaps TRBD1 (5 bases). The CDR3 loop spans 11 amino acids. Trimming removed 8 bases at V and 4 bases at J, with 11 bases between. The germline V gene has CDR1 DFQATT and CDR2 SNEGSKA (reference sequence). The CDR3 DNA sequence: TGCAGTTTAGTTCAGGGAGAGACCCAGTACTTC. Amino acid sequence: CSLVQGETQYF.

This clone was detected once. This chain links TRBV27 with TRBJ1-5, with TRBD1 as a possible D gene (6 bases). The V gene's germline CDR1 is MNHEY and CDR2 SMNVEV (reference sequence). The CDR3 is 18 residues long. V shed 0 bases and J shed 3 bases, with 18 bases lying between them. The CDR3 region has the DNA TGTGCCAGCAGTTTATCATTCGGGGGACAAGGGATCAATCAGCCCCAGCATTTT. Protein: CASSLSFGGQGINQPQHF.

V gene TRBV4-2 combines with J gene TRBJ2-7; 7 positions agree with TRBD2. This CDR3 comprises 15 residues. The V segment lost 1 base and the J segment 4 bases; nucleotides outside the gene matches: 7. Germline V gene sequence: CDR1 LGHNA, CDR2 YNFKEQ. The CDR3 reads CASSQGLAEDYEQYF. Here the CDR3 DNA reads TGTGCCAGCAGCCAAGGTCTAGCGGAAGATTACGAGCAGTACTTC.

V gene TRBV30 combines with J gene TRBJ1-1; the D is unclear. Deletions cut 2 bases from V and 1 base from J, with 8 bases between. The length of the CDR3 is 13 residues. The V gene's germline CDR1 is GTSNPN and CDR2 SVGIG (reference sequence). The CDR3 loop is CAWSTRKNTEAFF. The CDR3 region has the DNA TGTGCCTGGAGTACCCGCAAGAACACTGAAGCTTTCTTT.

The gene calls are TRBV21-1 and TRBJ2-5. TRBV21-1 is annotated as a pseudogene. The CDR3 spans 13 residues. DNA for the CDR3: TGTGCCAGCAGCCAAGCGGGGTTGGAGACCCAGTACTTC. Protein: CASSQAGLETQYF.

The chain joins TRBV4-2 to TRBJ2-2; no clear D gene. This CDR3 is built from 13 residues. In germline, CDR1 is LGHNA, CDR2 YNFKEQ. The germline V and J ends were trimmed by 4 bases and 9 bases, with 12 bases remaining between them. CDR3 sequence reads: CASSPWGTRELFF. CDR3 nucleotide sequence: TGTGCCAGCAGCCCCTGGGGAACGAGGGAGCTGTTTTTT.

The V call is TRBV14, the J call TRBJ2-5; the D is unclear. V shed 0 bases and J shed 6 bases, with 11 bases lying between them. The V gene's germline CDR1 is SGHDN and CDR2 FVKESK. The CDR3 totals 14 residues. Here the CDR3 DNA reads TGTGCCAGCAGCCAAGACGCATTGAGGAAGACCCAGTACTTC. It specifies CASSQDALRKTQYF.

The rearrangement links TRBV5-5 to TRBJ1-2, with TRBD1 identical over 7 bases. The CDR3 is made up of 15 amino acids. CDR1 is SGHKS and CDR2 is YYEKEE in the germline V gene (reference sequence). V was clipped by 6 bases and J by 4 bases; unmatched bases: 12. CDR3 protein: CASTIEQGKGYGYTF. The CDR3 DNA reads as TGTGCCAGCACCATCGAACAGGGGAAGGGCTATGGCTACACCTTC.

J is TRBJ2-7 and V is TRBV6-1, with TRBD1 matching 8 bases. The length of the CDR3 is 13 residues. V lost 10 bases, J lost 0 bases, and 5 bases stayed unmatched. Germline V CDR1 and CDR2: MNHNS, SASEGT. This CDR3 reads CAIRTGSSYEQYF. The CDR3 DNA follows: TGTGCCATCCGGACAGGGTCCTCCTACGAGCAGTACTTC.